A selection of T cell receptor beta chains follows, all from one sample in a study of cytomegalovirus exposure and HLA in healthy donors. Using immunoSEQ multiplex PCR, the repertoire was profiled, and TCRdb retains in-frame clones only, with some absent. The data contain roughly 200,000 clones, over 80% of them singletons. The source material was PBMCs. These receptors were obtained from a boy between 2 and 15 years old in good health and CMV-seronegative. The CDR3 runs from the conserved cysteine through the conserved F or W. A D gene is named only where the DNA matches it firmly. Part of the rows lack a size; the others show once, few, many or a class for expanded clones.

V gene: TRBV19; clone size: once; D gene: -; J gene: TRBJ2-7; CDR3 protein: CASSIGGYEQYF; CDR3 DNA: TGTGCCAGTAGTATAGGAGGTTACGAGCAGTACTTC
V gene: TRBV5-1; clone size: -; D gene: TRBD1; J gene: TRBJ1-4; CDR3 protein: CASSVTGGEDEKLFF; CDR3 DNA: TGCGCCAGCAGCGTAACAGGGGGGGAGGACGAAAAACTGTTTTTT
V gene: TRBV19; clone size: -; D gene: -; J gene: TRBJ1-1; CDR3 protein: CASSWGGIGTEAFF; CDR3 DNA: TGTGCCAGTAGTTGGGGGGGAATTGGCACTGAAGCTTTCTTT
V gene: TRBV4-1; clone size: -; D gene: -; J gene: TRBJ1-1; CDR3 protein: CASSPRARGNTEAFF; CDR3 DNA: TGCGCCAGCAGCCCTCGGGCGCGGGGGAACACTGAAGCTTTCTTT
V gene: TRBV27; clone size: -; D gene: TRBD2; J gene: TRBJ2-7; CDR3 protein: CASSSAGGSHEQYF; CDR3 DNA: TGTGCCAGCAGTTCTGCGGGAGGGAGCCACGAGCAGTACTTC
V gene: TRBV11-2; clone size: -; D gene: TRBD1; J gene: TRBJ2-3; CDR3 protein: CASSSGGIPTDTQYF; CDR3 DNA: TGTGCCAGCAGCTCAGGGGGTATACCCACAGATACGCAGTATTTT
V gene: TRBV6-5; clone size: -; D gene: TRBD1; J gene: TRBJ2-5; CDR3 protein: CASSKDRDETQYF; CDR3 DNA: TGTGCCAGCAGTAAGGACAGGGATGAGACCCAGTACTTC
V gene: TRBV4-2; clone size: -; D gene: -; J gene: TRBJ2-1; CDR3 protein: CASSITGTPLATEQFF; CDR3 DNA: TGTGCCAGCAGCATAACCGGGACTCCCTTGGCGACAGAGCAGTTCTTC
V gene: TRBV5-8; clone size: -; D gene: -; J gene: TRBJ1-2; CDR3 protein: CASTFIRGAQGYTF; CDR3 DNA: TGTGCCAGTACCTTTATTCGGGGGGCTCAAGGCTACACCTTC
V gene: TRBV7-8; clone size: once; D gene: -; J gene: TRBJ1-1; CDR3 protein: CASSQRWGPTEAFF; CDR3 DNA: TGTGCCAGCAGTCAGAGATGGGGCCCCACTGAAGCTTTCTTT
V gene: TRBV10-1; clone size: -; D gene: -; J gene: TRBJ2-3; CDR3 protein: CASSELVGAITDTQYF; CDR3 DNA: TGCGCCAGCAGTGAGTTAGTGGGGGCAATAACAGATACGCAGTATTTT
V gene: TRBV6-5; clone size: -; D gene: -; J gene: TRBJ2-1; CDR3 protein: CASSSSESGAGDEQFF; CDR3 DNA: TGTGCCAGCAGTTCCAGTGAGTCGGGAGCGGGTGATGAGCAGTTCTTC
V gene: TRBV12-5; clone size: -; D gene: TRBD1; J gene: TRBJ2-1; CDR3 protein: CASGLPSDPTGGEYNEQFF; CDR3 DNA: TGTGCTAGTGGTTTGCCTTCCGACCCGACAGGGGGCGAATACAATGAGCAGTTCTTC
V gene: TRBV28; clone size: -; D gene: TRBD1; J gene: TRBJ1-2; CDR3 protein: CAIGQVNSNYGYTF; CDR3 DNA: TGTGCCATCGGACAGGTTAACTCTAACTATGGCTACACCTTC
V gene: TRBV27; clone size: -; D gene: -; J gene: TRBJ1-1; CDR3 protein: CASSPLDRNTEAFF; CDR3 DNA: TGTGCCAGCAGCCCCCTAGACAGGAACACTGAAGCTTTCTTT
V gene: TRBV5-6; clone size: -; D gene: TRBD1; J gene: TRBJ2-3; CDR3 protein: CASSSTGVSRTDTQYF; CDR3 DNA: TGTGCCAGCAGCTCGACAGGGGTGTCCCGCACAGATACGCAGTATTTT
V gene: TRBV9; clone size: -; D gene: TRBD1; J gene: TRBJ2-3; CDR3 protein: CASRADRGNQDTQYF; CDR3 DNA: TGTGCCAGCAGAGCGGACAGGGGAAATCAAGATACGCAGTATTTT